The 28 T cell receptor beta chains presented below share a single source sample, sequenced in a study of blood T cell repertoires in COVID-19. TCRdb's table, derived via immunoSEQ multiplex PCR, lists solely in-frame clones and lacks some. The sample consists of tens of thousands of clones, around 85% of them appearing once. The sequenced sample consisted of peripheral blood. These receptors all come from a woman aged 70-85 years with active or convalescent COVID-19.

This clone was picked up one time. V gene TRBV18 combines with J gene TRBJ1-1, with D unclear. V was pared by 6 bases and J by 1 base, with 12 bases between. This CDR3 is 14 amino acids long. CDR1 is KGHSH and CDR2 is LQKENI in the germline V gene. CDR3 coding DNA: TGTGCCAGCTCCGAGGGCGCAGGGAACACTGAAGCTTTCTTT. As protein: CASSEGAGNTEAFF.

This chain uses TRBV12-3 or TRBV12-4 with TRBJ2-7; tentatively, D is TRBD1 (5 bases). The CDR3 is 13 residues long. Trimming shortened V by 1 base and J by 9 bases, and 13 bases separated the two germline ends. The CDR3 protein is CASSLDQGGWQYF. The CDR3 DNA reads TGTGCCAGCAGTTTAGATCAGGGCGGCTGGCAGTACTTC.

V gene TRBV4-3 combines with J gene TRBJ1-3, with a possible D match to TRBD1 (6 bases). Looked up from germline, CDR1 is LGHNA and CDR2 is YSLEER. The length of the CDR3 is 15 residues. Deletions cut 0 bases from V and 2 bases from J, with 8 bases between. CDR3: CASSQEPGAGNTIYF. As DNA, the CDR3 is TGCGCCAGCAGCCAAGAACCAGGGGCTGGAAACACCATATATTTT.

The genes are TRBV18 and TRBJ2-3; D is perhaps TRBD2 (7 bases). The CDR3 covers 13 residues. V was cut by 3 bases and J by 4 bases, with 8 bases left in between. Germline V gives CDR1 KGHSH, CDR2 LQKENI. In DNA form, the CDR3 reads TGTGCCAGCTCACCGGGGGGGCCAGATACGCAGTATTTT. Protein: CASSPGGPDTQYF.

The rearrangement links TRBV7-2 to TRBJ1-3; the D gene is possibly TRBD1 (5 bases). The V end lost 4 bases, the J end lost 1 base, and 11 bases lay between the germline ends. This CDR3 contains 15 residues. From germline, CDR1 is SGHTA and CDR2 FQGNSA. The CDR3 DNA reads TGTGCCAGCAGCTGGGGGGGGACGTCTGGAAACACCATATATTTT. It yields the protein CASSWGGTSGNTIYF.

The V and J genes are TRBV2 and TRBJ2-1; TRBD1 is a possible D gene (6 bases). This CDR3 is built from 13 residues. V gave up 6 bases and J gave up 5 bases, with 11 bases separating them. Germline V gives CDR1 SNHLY, CDR2 FYNNEI. The CDR3 DNA sequence: TGTGCCAGCAGGACGACAGGACACAATGAGCAGTTCTTC. Translated, it gives CASRTTGHNEQFF.

V is TRBV4-1 and J is TRBJ1-4, with 7 bases identical to TRBD1. The CDR3 sequence is 16 residues long. Germline-derived CDR1 and CDR2 are MGHRA and YSYEKL. V lost 4 bases to trimming and J lost 3 bases; unmatched junction nucleotides: 8. This CDR3 reads CASSPREGAANEKLFF. The CDR3 coding sequence is TGCGCCAGCAGCCCCCGAGAGGGGGCAGCTAATGAAAAACTGTTTTTT.

The V gene is TRBV2, the J gene TRBJ2-2; D might be TRBD1 (7 bases). CDR1 is SNHLY, CDR2 FYNNEI, per germline. Trimming removed 4 bases from V and 4 bases from J, with 13 bases in between. The CDR3 is 15 amino acids. The CDR3 DNA sequence: TGTGCCAGCAGTGCCGACAGGGAGGTCACCGGGGAGCTGTTTTTT. It is translated as CASSADREVTGELFF.

The rearrangement links TRBV6-5 to TRBJ1-1, with 7 positions matching TRBD1. The germline V gene has CDR1 MNHEY and CDR2 SVGAGI. The V and J ends lost 5 bases and 7 bases, in that order; junction bases with no gene match: 10. The CDR3 totals 14 residues. Written as DNA, the CDR3 is TGTGCCAGCAGTCCTAGGGACAGACCATATGAAGCTTTCTTT. Encoded protein: CASSPRDRPYEAFF.

The chain links TRBV22-1 to TRBJ2-7; TRBD2 was called by the table and not checked on the DNA. TRBV22-1 is deemed a pseudogene. CDR3 length equals 19 residues. The CDR3 protein is CPGSARFMLASYRSYEQYF. In DNA, the CDR3 is TGTCCTGGGAGCGCACGGTTTATGTTAGCGAGCTACCGTTCCTACGAGCAGTACTTC.

DNA for the CDR3: TGTGCCAGCAGCCCACTGCGACAGCCCATTTTCTCTGGAAACACCATATATTTT. Amino acid sequence: CASSPLRQPIFSGNTIYF. The chain is built from TRBV11-2 and TRBJ1-3; weak D call: TRBD1 (5 bases). Trimming took 5 bases from V and 0 from J, leaving 20 bases between them. This CDR3 region has 18 residues. The germline V gene has CDR1 SGHAT and CDR2 FQNNGV.

The chain combines TRBV6-6 with TRBJ1-2; D is possibly TRBD1 (5 bases). There are 14 residues in the CDR3. The germline V and J ends were trimmed by 6 bases and 6 bases, with 17 bases remaining between them. CDR1 is MNHNY and CDR2 is SVGAGI in the germline V gene (reference sequence). The CDR3 reads CASSTQGGADGYTF. CDR3 coding DNA: TGTGCCAGCAGCACCCAGGGAGGAGCGGATGGCTACACCTTC.

The V call is TRBV4-2, the J call TRBJ2-2; 7 nucleotides match TRBD2. CDR3 length equals 16 residues. Germline V CDR1 and CDR2: LGHNA, YNFKEQ. The V segment lost 0 bases and the J segment 3 bases; nucleotides outside the gene matches: 4. CDR3 sequence: CASSQEAGRDTGELFF. As DNA, the CDR3 is TGTGCCAGCAGCCAAGAGGCGGGGAGGGACACCGGGGAGCTGTTTTTT.

This clone is a singleton in its sample. V is TRBV3-1 (or the pseudogene TRBV3-2) and J is TRBJ2-1; 9 nucleotides agree with TRBD2. The CDR3 loop spans 15 amino acids. Per the germline V gene, CDR1 is LGHDT and CDR2 is YNNKEL (reference sequence). Trimming cost V 3 bases and J 3 bases; bases outside gene matches: 3. The CDR3: CASSQGLAIYNEQFF. DNA of the CDR3: TGTGCCAGCAGCCAGGGACTAGCCATCTACAATGAGCAGTTCTTC.

The chain links TRBV2 to TRBJ2-7; TRBD1 agrees at 8 bases. CDR3 length equals 14 residues. Germline V CDR1 and CDR2: SNHLY, FYNNEI. V lost 8 bases and J lost 1; bases outside the gene matches: 7. The CDR3 here is CASGRGQGSYEQYF. CDR3 nucleotides: TGTGCCAGCGGCCGAGGACAGGGATCCTACGAGCAGTACTTC.

Turning to this clone: The germline gene is not matched at one end of the junction; a read error may be the cause. V usage is TRBV5-6 and J usage is TRBJ2-1; TRBD2 matches 7 bases. The CDR3 sequence is 12 residues long. Germline V CDR1 and CDR2: SGHDT, YYEEEE. CDR3: CASSSSRGDLLF. In DNA form, the CDR3 reads TGTGCCAGCAGCTCAAGCCGGGGGGACCTCCTCTTC.

This chain links TRBV5-1 with TRBJ1-2; the match to TRBD1 covers 7 bases. J lost 1 base, V lost 5 bases, and 8 bases had no gene match. CDR3 length: 15 amino acids. CDR1 and CDR2 from the germline V gene are SGHRS and YFSETQ. The CDR3 reads CASSFGTALNYGYTF. CDR3 bases: TGCGCCAGCAGTTTCGGGACAGCCCTTAACTATGGCTACACCTTC.

This clone occurred many times. V and J are TRBV2 and TRBJ1-5; 9 nucleotides align to TRBD1. The CDR3 runs to 17 residues. V gave up 6 bases and J gave up 5 bases; unmatched junction bases: 14. Germline V gene data show CDR1 as SNHLY and CDR2 as FYNNEI. As DNA, the CDR3 is TGTGCCAGCAGGGCCTTCTTACGACAGGGGGGCTATCAGCCCCAGCATTTT. Its translation: CASRAFLRQGGYQPQHF.

The gene calls are TRBV11-2 and TRBJ1-2, with D uncertain. This CDR3 region has 12 residues. Germline-derived CDR1 and CDR2 are SGHAT and FQNNGV. V dropped 3 bases and J dropped 8 bases, with 10 bases sitting between them. The CDR3 coding sequence is TGTGCCAGCAGCTTCTCCAGCGGGGGCTACACCTTC. This codes for CASSFSSGGYTF.

This clone has just one count. The chain employs TRBV7-2 and TRBJ2-1; TRBD2 matches at 12 bases. Losses at the gene ends were 1 base for V and 7 bases for J; bases not matched to a gene: 5. CDR1 is SGHTA and CDR2 is FQGNSA in the germline V gene. The CDR3 contains 16 residues. The DNA for the CDR3 is TGTGCCAGCAGCTTAGTGGCTAGCGGGGGGGCGAATGAGCAGTTCTTC. This translates into CASSLVASGGANEQFF. The full variable domain, with the rest looked up from reference TRBV7-2 and TRBJ2-1, is GAGVSQSPSNKVTEKGKDVELRCDPISGHTALYWYRQSLGQGLEFLIYFQGNSAPDKSGLPSDRFSAERTGGSVSTLTIQRTQQEDSAVYLCASSLVASGGANEQFFGPGTRLTVL.

This chain's CDR3 is CASSLMGPGYGYTF. The CDR3 nucleotides are TGCGCCAGCAGCTTGATGGGGCCAGGGTATGGCTACACCTTC. The chain recombines TRBV5-1 with TRBJ1-2; a possible D gene is TRBD1 (5 bases). The CDR3 has 14 amino acids. Between the trimmed V and J ends, which lost 1 base and 5 bases, there was a span of 12 bases. CDR1 is SGHRS, CDR2 YFSETQ, per germline. Combining the CDR3 with reference TRBV5-1 and TRBJ1-2 gives the whole variable domain KAGVTQTPRYLIKTRGQQVTLSCSPISGHRSVSWYQQTPGQGLQFLFEYFSETQRNKGNFPGRFSGRQFSNSRSEMNVSTLELGDSALYLCASSLMGPGYGYTFGSGTRLTVV.

This clone occurred once. V usage is TRBV28 and J usage is TRBJ1-1; perhaps TRBD1 as D (6 bases). The CDR3 runs 15 residues. Germline V gene data show CDR1 as MDHEN and CDR2 as SYDVKM. With 7 bases removed from V and 8 bases from J, the gap between germline ends came to 23 bases. The CDR3 nucleotides read TGTGCCAGCAAGTCCATGGAGGGGGGGCGAGGAGAAGCTTTCTTT. It encodes CASKSMEGGRGEAFF.

About this clone itself: An end of the junction differs from the germline gene, which may be a read error. The chain uses TRBV10-2 and TRBJ2-7; D is unclear. The CDR3 totals 13 residues. Germline assignment: CDR1 WSHSY and CDR2 SAAADI. The CDR3 sequence: CASSESYGFLVHF. DNA for the CDR3: TGCGCCAGCAGTGAGTCGTATGGCTTTCTAGTGCACTTC.

The gene calls are TRBV13 and TRBJ1-2; D might be TRBD1 (5 bases). Germline V gene sequence: CDR1 PRHDT, CDR2 FYEKMQ (reference sequence). CDR3 length equals 13 residues. The germline V and J ends were trimmed by 5 bases and 4 bases, with 11 bases remaining between them. This CDR3 is CASSGDRSYGYTF. CDR3 nucleotides: TGTGCCAGCAGCGGAGACAGATCCTATGGCTACACCTTC.

CDR3 coding DNA: TGTGCCAGCAGCTACAGCCGGGACAGGGTACACGAGCAGTACTTC. This encodes CASSYSRDRVHEQYF. The chain employs TRBV11-3 and TRBJ2-7; 9 nucleotides line up with TRBD1. Germline loops: CDR1 SGHNT, CDR2 YENEEA. This CDR3 is built from 15 residues. V was clipped by 4 bases and J by 5 bases; unmatched bases: 9. Looking up the rest from reference TRBV11-3 and TRBJ2-7 gives the full variable domain: EAGVVQSPRYKIIEKKQPVAFWCNPISGHNTLYWYLQNLGQGPELLIRYENEEAVDDSQLPKDRFSAERLKGVDSTLKIQPAELGDSAVYLCASSYSRDRVHEQYFGPGTRLTVT.

V and J are TRBV14 and TRBJ1-6; the D gene is possibly TRBD1 (6 bases). Germline assignment: CDR1 SGHDN and CDR2 FVKESK. Trimming left V 3 bases short and J 6 bases short, with 12 bases between. This CDR3 spans 15 amino acids. The CDR3 region has the DNA TGTGCCAGCAGCCACCTAGGACAGATTAATTCACCCCTCCACTTT. This codes for CASSHLGQINSPLHF. Combining the CDR3 with reference TRBV14 and TRBJ1-6 gives the whole variable domain EAGVTQFPSHSVIEKGQTVTLRCDPISGHDNLYWYRRVMGKEIKFLLHFVKESKQDESGMPNNRFLAERTGGTYSTLKVQPAELEDSGVYFCASSHLGQINSPLHFGNGTRLTVT.

This chain links TRBV19 with TRBJ2-7; tentative D call: TRBD2 (5 bases). CDR1 is LNHDA, CDR2 SQIVND, per germline (reference sequence). Deletions cut 6 bases from V and 3 bases from J, with 18 bases between. The CDR3 extends over 15 amino acids. For the CDR3, the DNA is TGTGCCAGTAGCCGCGGACTTGGGGTGAACTACGAGCAGTACTTC. Translating it yields CASSRGLGVNYEQYF.

The genes are TRBV6-1 and TRBJ1-6; maybe TRBD1 (5 bases). Germline CDR1 reads MNHNS; CDR2 reads SASEGT. The CDR3 extends over 14 amino acids. V lost 3 bases to trimming and J lost 10 bases, with 13 bases between them. CDR3 nucleotides: TGTGCCAGCAGTGAGGTTACAGGAGGGTCACCCCTCCACTTT. Translation: CASSEVTGGSPLHF.